Presented here are 3 T cell receptor beta chains from one specimen sequenced in a study of cytomegalovirus exposure and HLA in healthy donors. PCR primers comprised 60 Vbeta and 13 Jbeta primers. Method: immunoSEQ multiplex PCR; TCRdb's copy keeps in-frame clones and lacks some. The data contain about 130,000 clones, around 74% of them seen just once; the ten biggest clones take up roughly 4.5%. What was sequenced was PBMCs. The source is a young man in good health and CMV-seropositive.

This clone was seen just once. The chain uses TRBV6-1 and TRBJ1-2; TRBD1 matches at 8 bases. Germline-derived CDR1 and CDR2 are MNHNS and SASEGT. CDR3 length equals 14 residues. Trimming took 2 bases from V and 8 from J; bases not matched to a gene: 7. For the CDR3, the DNA is TGTGCCAGCAGTGAATTGGACAGGGTTGGCGGCTACACCTTC. It codes for CASSELDRVGGYTF.

This clone showed up just a few times. The V call is TRBV6-5, the J call TRBJ1-4; a possible D gene is TRBD1 (6 bases). Per germline, CDR1 MNHEY and CDR2 SVGAGI. The CDR3 runs 14 residues. Between the trimmed V and J ends, which lost 2 bases and 8 bases, there was a span of 12 bases. The CDR3 region is CASSYIGGREKLFF. The CDR3 coding sequence is TGTGCCAGCAGTTACATCGGGGGGCGGGAAAAACTGTTTTTT.

J is TRBJ1-1 and V is TRBV7-9, with 7 bases that match TRBD1. Trimming at V came to 5 bases and at J to 5 bases, leaving 11 bases not matched to a gene. Germline V gene data show CDR1 as SEHNR and CDR2 as FQNEAQ (reference sequence). The length of the CDR3 is 15 residues. The CDR3 DNA is TGTGCCAGCAGCGTTGGCAGGGGGACGGGTACTGAAGCTTTCTTT. This sequence encodes CASSVGRGTGTEAFF.